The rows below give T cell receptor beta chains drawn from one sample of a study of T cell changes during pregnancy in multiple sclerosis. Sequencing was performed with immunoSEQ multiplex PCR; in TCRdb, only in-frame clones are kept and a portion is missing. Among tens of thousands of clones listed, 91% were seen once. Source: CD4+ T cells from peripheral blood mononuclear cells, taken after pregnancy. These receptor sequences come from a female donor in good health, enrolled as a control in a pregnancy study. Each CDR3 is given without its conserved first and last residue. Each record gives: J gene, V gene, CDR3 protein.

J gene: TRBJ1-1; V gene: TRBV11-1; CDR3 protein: ASRWDMNTEAF
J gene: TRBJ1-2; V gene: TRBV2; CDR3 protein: ASIPRAGYGYT
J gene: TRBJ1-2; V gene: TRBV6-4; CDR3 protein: ASIEIRGRSKNGYT
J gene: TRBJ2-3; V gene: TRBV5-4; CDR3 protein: ASSLKAGVAADTQY
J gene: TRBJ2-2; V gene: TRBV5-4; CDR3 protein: ASSGGRTGYTGELF
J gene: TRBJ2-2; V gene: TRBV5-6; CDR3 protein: ASSSGVLSPGELF
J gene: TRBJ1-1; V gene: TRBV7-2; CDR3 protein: ASSLGGQKNTEAF
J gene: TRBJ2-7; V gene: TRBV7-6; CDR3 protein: ASSLASSEQY
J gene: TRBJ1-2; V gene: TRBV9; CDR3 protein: ASSPLTGGYYGYT
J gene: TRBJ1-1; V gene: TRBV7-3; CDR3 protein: ASSSRGGGKNTEAF
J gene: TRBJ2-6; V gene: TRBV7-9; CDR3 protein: ASSRSPSGANVLT
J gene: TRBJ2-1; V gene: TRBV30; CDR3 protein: AWSVLRGRDEQF
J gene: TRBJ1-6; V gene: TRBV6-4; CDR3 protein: ASSDPGLLPGSYNSPLH
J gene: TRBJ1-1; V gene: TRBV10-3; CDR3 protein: ATLTGENTEAF
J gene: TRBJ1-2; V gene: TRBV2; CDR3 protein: ARGLYGGGYT
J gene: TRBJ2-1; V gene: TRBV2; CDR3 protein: ASSAGTGRGDEQF
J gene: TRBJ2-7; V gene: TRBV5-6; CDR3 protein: ASSSGFRGDEQY
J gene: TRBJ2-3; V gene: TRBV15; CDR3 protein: ATSRDRGAGDTQY
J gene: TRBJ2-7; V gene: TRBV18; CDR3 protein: ASSPSAGLAGWEQY
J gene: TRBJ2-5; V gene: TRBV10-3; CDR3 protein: AISGEAGGGETQY
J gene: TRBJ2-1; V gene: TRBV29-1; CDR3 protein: SADEREGYNEQF
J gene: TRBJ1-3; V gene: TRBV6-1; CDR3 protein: ASSAQAQGGNTIY
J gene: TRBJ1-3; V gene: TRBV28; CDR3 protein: ASSLGTASGNTIY
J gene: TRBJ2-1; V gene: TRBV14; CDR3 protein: ASSQAGEQF
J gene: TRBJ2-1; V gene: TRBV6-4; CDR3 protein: ASSDPGLANNEQF
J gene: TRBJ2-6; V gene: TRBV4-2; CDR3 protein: ASSQEGGTWANVLT
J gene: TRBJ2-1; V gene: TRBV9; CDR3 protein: ASAPLERRSNEQF
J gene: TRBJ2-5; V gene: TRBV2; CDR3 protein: ASRGLAGNSETQY
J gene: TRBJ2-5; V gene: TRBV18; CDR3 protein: ASSPRDRGRIPGGQETQY
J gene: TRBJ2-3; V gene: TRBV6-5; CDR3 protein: ASSYGLAGATDTQY
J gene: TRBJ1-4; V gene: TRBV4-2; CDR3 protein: ASSQGDRGHEKLF
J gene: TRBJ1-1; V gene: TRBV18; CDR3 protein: ASSSPGLYTEAF
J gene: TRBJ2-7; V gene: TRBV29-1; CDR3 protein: SVGLTGYEQY
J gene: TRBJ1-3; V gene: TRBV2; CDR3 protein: ASSGQGFSGNTIY
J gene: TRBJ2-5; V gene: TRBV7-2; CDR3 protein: ASSLKFLPLAGETQY
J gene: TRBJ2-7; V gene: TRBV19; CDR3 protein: ASSRTSVSLGDYEQY
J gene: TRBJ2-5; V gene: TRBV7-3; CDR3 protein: ASSLWEGETQY
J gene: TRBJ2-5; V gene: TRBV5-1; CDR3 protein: ASSFSGGGETQY
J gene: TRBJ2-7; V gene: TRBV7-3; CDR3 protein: ASSPYRGS
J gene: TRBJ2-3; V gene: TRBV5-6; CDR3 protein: ASSRRLSGADTQY
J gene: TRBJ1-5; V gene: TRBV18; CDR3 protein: ASSPGLPENQPQH
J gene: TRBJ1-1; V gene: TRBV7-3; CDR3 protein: ASSLGHSNTEAF
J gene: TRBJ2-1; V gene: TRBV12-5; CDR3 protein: ASGLSPAGGPHEQF